A selection of T cell receptor beta chains follows, all from one sample in a study of cytomegalovirus exposure and HLA in healthy donors. The repertoire was sequenced with immunoSEQ multiplex PCR; TCRdb's copy has only in-frame clones and lacks some. The sample carries roughly 300,000 clones, roughly nine tenths recorded once. Material: PBMCs. These receptors all stem from a woman aged 30 to 39 in good health and CMV-seropositive. CDR3s include the opening cysteine and the closing phenylalanine or tryptophan. A D gene is named only where the DNA matches it firmly.

j_gene,len,d_gene,v_gene,CDR3aa
TRBJ1-6,15,.,TRBV28,CASSWDASKNSPLHF
TRBJ2-2,16,.,TRBV4-3,CASSRGHGTNTGELFF
TRBJ1-1,10,.,TRBV29-1,CSSGDTEAFF
TRBJ1-5,21,TRBD1,TRBV2,CASSDLSGLDRGVNSNQPQHF
TRBJ2-5,15,TRBD1,TRBV5-1,CASSSTGGKGETQYF
TRBJ2-3,11,TRBD2,TRBV7-2,CASSITGLSHF
TRBJ2-2,14,.,TRBV5-1,CASSDRTPSGELFF
TRBJ2-7,14,TRBD2,TRBV2,CASSQQAGGYEQYF
TRBJ1-5,17,TRBD1,TRBV27,CASKRTGVTDSNQPQHF
TRBJ1-2,13,TRBD1,TRBV5-1,CASRQGTGDGYTF
TRBJ1-5,16,TRBD1,TRBV25-1,CASSDPGTGGHQPQHF
TRBJ2-7,15,TRBD1,TRBV4-1,CASSQGPTGNYEQYF
TRBJ2-3,15,TRBD2,TRBV6-1,CAVTRLAGGADTQYF
TRBJ2-1,16,.,TRBV28,CASSQSGPSGYNEQFF
TRBJ2-1,18,TRBD1,TRBV5-1,CASSALTFRDRGRDEQFF